Presented here are 14 T cell receptor beta chains from one specimen sequenced in a study of cytomegalovirus exposure and HLA in healthy donors. PCR was performed using 60 Vbeta and 13 Jbeta primers. Profiled with immunoSEQ multiplex PCR; TCRdb holds only in-frame clones, not every one. The data contain roughly 150,000 clones, roughly 80% of them singletons. Material for sequencing was PBMCs. All receptors come from a young man in good health and CMV-seropositive.

This clone was seen just once. The rearrangement links TRBV11-1 to TRBJ1-1, with 9 bases identical to TRBD1. Per germline, CDR1 SGHAT and CDR2 FQDESV (reference sequence). The CDR3 totals 16 residues. After removal of 6 bases from V and 5 bases from J, the junction contained 13 bases not matched to a gene. CDR3 sequence reads: CASRGTGREGSTEAFF. CDR3 bases: TGTGCCAGCAGGGGGACAGGGCGAGAGGGCTCGACTGAAGCTTTCTTT.

With respect to this clone: At one of its ends the junction is not consistent with the germline gene, which may arise from a read error. The genes are TRBV7-9 and TRBJ1-3, with no clear D. The CDR3 sequence is 14 residues long. CDR1 is SEHNR, CDR2 FQNEAQ, per germline (reference sequence). The CDR3 DNA reads TGTTCCAGCAGCTTGGAGTGGACTGGAAACACCATATATTTT. As protein: CSSSLEWTGNTIYF.

CDR3 bases: TGTGCCAGCAGCTTAGTGCGGAACACCATATATTTT. As protein: CASSLVRNTIYF. V and J are TRBV13 and TRBJ1-3; D ambiguous. Trimming left V 1 base short and J 7 bases short, with 5 bases between. Germline lookup yields CDR1 PRHDT and CDR2 FYEKMQ (reference sequence). This CDR3 comprises 12 residues.

The chain recombines TRBV11-2 with TRBJ2-7; the match to TRBD1 covers 8 bases. The V and J ends lost 5 bases and 2 bases, in that order; junction bases with no gene match: 11. Per germline, CDR1 SGHAT and CDR2 FQNNGV. This CDR3 comprises 16 residues. The CDR3 nucleotides are TGTGCCAGCAGCCTGCTGGACAGGGAGGTTCCCTACGAGCAGTACTTC. This codes for CASSLLDREVPYEQYF.

This clone appeared a few times. One end of the junction fails to match germline, which may point to a read error. This chain joins TRBV7-9 and TRBJ2-4, with a tentative D call TRBD2 (5 bases). The CDR3 sequence is 14 residues long. Germline-derived CDR1 and CDR2 are SEHNR and FQNEAQ (reference sequence). Written as DNA, the CDR3 is TGTTCCAGCAGTCGAGCCCGAGAGGGAAACATTCAGTACTTC. This translates into CSSSRAREGNIQYF.

J is TRBJ2-5 and V is TRBV7-2; D gene unclear. Germline V gene data show CDR1 as SGHTA and CDR2 as FQGNSA. The CDR3 covers 14 residues. The V and J ends lost 1 base and 0 bases respectively, with 6 bases between them. The DNA of the CDR3 is TGTGCCAGCAGCTTAGTTGTCAACCAAGAGACCCAGTACTTC. Its protein is CASSLVVNQETQYF.

This chain joins TRBV23-1 and TRBJ2-6; no clear D gene. TRBV23-1 is sorted into the ORF group, with uncertain function. The germline V and J ends were trimmed by 3 bases and 2 bases, with 11 bases remaining between them. CDR3 size: 16 residues. In DNA, the CDR3 is TGCGCCAGCAGTCACACACAGAGCCCTGGGGCCAACGTCCTGACTTTC. Residues: CASSHTQSPGANVLTF.

About this clone: An end of the junction differs from the germline gene, which may be a read error. The V gene is TRBV7-8, the J gene TRBJ1-5, with unresolved D. The CDR3 has 18 residues. Germline V gene lookup returns CDR1 SGHVS and CDR2 FQNEAQ. For the CDR3, the DNA is TGTGCCAGCAGCTTAGAAAGCGGCAGCTTCCCCTCCAATCAGCCCCAGCGTTTT. Residues: CASSLESGSFPSNQPQRF.

The V call is TRBV19, the J call TRBJ2-5, with 7 positions matching TRBD1. CDR1 and CDR2 (germline): LNHDA, SQIVND (reference sequence). This CDR3 comprises 13 residues. The junction had 2 bases not matched to a gene; V was cut back by 4 bases and J by 3 bases. The CDR3 nucleotides read TGTGCCAGTAGTAGAACAGGGGAAGAGACCCAGTACTTC. Amino acid sequence: CASSRTGEETQYF.

This rearrangement joins TRBV6-6 to TRBJ2-5; D is unresolved. This CDR3 contains 13 residues. Looked up from germline, CDR1 is MNHNY and CDR2 is SVGAGI (reference sequence). The V gene lost 2 bases and the J gene lost 5 bases, with 9 bases spanning the gap. CDR3 nucleotides: TGTGCCAGCAGTTACCCTGGAGTCGAGACCCAGTACTTC. Its protein product is CASSYPGVETQYF.

The chain links TRBV9 to TRBJ1-2; D possibly corresponds to TRBD1 (5 bases). The CDR3 runs to 17 residues. Germline values: CDR1 SGDLS, CDR2 YYNGEE. Deletions cut 2 bases from V and 4 bases from J, with 21 bases between. CDR3 in amino acids: CASSVYPPEVGAYGYTF. In DNA, the CDR3 is TGTGCCAGCAGCGTTTACCCCCCAGAGGTAGGGGCCTATGGCTACACCTTC.

This rearrangement joins TRBV5-5 to TRBJ2-1; D is possibly TRBD2 (6 bases). Germline V gives CDR1 SGHKS, CDR2 YYEKEE (reference sequence). CDR3 length: 17 residues. Trimming removed 0 bases from V and 8 bases from J, with 21 bases in between. CDR3 in amino acids: CASSLATHSGRVDEQFF. CDR3 bases: TGTGCCAGCAGCTTGGCCACGCATTCCGGGAGAGTGGATGAGCAGTTCTTC.

In its sample, this clone was seen a few times. The chain is built from TRBV27 and TRBJ2-5, with 8 bases aligning to TRBD1. Per germline, CDR1 MNHEY and CDR2 SMNVEV (reference sequence). The CDR3 consists of 14 residues. The V and J ends lost 5 bases and 2 bases, in that order; junction bases with no gene match: 4. CDR3 residues: CASSLQGGQETQYF. CDR3 bases: TGTGCCAGCAGTCTACAGGGGGGACAAGAGACCCAGTACTTC.

The J gene is TRBJ2-6, the V gene TRBV19, with TRBD2 matching 13 bases. After removal of 7 bases from V and 1 base from J, the junction contained 4 bases not matched to a gene. The length of the CDR3 is 17 residues. CDR1 LNHDA and CDR2 SQIVND come from the germline V gene (reference sequence). The CDR3: CASTSTSGRSGANVLTF. For the CDR3, the DNA is TGTGCCAGTACCTCGACTAGCGGGAGGTCTGGGGCCAACGTCCTGACTTTC.